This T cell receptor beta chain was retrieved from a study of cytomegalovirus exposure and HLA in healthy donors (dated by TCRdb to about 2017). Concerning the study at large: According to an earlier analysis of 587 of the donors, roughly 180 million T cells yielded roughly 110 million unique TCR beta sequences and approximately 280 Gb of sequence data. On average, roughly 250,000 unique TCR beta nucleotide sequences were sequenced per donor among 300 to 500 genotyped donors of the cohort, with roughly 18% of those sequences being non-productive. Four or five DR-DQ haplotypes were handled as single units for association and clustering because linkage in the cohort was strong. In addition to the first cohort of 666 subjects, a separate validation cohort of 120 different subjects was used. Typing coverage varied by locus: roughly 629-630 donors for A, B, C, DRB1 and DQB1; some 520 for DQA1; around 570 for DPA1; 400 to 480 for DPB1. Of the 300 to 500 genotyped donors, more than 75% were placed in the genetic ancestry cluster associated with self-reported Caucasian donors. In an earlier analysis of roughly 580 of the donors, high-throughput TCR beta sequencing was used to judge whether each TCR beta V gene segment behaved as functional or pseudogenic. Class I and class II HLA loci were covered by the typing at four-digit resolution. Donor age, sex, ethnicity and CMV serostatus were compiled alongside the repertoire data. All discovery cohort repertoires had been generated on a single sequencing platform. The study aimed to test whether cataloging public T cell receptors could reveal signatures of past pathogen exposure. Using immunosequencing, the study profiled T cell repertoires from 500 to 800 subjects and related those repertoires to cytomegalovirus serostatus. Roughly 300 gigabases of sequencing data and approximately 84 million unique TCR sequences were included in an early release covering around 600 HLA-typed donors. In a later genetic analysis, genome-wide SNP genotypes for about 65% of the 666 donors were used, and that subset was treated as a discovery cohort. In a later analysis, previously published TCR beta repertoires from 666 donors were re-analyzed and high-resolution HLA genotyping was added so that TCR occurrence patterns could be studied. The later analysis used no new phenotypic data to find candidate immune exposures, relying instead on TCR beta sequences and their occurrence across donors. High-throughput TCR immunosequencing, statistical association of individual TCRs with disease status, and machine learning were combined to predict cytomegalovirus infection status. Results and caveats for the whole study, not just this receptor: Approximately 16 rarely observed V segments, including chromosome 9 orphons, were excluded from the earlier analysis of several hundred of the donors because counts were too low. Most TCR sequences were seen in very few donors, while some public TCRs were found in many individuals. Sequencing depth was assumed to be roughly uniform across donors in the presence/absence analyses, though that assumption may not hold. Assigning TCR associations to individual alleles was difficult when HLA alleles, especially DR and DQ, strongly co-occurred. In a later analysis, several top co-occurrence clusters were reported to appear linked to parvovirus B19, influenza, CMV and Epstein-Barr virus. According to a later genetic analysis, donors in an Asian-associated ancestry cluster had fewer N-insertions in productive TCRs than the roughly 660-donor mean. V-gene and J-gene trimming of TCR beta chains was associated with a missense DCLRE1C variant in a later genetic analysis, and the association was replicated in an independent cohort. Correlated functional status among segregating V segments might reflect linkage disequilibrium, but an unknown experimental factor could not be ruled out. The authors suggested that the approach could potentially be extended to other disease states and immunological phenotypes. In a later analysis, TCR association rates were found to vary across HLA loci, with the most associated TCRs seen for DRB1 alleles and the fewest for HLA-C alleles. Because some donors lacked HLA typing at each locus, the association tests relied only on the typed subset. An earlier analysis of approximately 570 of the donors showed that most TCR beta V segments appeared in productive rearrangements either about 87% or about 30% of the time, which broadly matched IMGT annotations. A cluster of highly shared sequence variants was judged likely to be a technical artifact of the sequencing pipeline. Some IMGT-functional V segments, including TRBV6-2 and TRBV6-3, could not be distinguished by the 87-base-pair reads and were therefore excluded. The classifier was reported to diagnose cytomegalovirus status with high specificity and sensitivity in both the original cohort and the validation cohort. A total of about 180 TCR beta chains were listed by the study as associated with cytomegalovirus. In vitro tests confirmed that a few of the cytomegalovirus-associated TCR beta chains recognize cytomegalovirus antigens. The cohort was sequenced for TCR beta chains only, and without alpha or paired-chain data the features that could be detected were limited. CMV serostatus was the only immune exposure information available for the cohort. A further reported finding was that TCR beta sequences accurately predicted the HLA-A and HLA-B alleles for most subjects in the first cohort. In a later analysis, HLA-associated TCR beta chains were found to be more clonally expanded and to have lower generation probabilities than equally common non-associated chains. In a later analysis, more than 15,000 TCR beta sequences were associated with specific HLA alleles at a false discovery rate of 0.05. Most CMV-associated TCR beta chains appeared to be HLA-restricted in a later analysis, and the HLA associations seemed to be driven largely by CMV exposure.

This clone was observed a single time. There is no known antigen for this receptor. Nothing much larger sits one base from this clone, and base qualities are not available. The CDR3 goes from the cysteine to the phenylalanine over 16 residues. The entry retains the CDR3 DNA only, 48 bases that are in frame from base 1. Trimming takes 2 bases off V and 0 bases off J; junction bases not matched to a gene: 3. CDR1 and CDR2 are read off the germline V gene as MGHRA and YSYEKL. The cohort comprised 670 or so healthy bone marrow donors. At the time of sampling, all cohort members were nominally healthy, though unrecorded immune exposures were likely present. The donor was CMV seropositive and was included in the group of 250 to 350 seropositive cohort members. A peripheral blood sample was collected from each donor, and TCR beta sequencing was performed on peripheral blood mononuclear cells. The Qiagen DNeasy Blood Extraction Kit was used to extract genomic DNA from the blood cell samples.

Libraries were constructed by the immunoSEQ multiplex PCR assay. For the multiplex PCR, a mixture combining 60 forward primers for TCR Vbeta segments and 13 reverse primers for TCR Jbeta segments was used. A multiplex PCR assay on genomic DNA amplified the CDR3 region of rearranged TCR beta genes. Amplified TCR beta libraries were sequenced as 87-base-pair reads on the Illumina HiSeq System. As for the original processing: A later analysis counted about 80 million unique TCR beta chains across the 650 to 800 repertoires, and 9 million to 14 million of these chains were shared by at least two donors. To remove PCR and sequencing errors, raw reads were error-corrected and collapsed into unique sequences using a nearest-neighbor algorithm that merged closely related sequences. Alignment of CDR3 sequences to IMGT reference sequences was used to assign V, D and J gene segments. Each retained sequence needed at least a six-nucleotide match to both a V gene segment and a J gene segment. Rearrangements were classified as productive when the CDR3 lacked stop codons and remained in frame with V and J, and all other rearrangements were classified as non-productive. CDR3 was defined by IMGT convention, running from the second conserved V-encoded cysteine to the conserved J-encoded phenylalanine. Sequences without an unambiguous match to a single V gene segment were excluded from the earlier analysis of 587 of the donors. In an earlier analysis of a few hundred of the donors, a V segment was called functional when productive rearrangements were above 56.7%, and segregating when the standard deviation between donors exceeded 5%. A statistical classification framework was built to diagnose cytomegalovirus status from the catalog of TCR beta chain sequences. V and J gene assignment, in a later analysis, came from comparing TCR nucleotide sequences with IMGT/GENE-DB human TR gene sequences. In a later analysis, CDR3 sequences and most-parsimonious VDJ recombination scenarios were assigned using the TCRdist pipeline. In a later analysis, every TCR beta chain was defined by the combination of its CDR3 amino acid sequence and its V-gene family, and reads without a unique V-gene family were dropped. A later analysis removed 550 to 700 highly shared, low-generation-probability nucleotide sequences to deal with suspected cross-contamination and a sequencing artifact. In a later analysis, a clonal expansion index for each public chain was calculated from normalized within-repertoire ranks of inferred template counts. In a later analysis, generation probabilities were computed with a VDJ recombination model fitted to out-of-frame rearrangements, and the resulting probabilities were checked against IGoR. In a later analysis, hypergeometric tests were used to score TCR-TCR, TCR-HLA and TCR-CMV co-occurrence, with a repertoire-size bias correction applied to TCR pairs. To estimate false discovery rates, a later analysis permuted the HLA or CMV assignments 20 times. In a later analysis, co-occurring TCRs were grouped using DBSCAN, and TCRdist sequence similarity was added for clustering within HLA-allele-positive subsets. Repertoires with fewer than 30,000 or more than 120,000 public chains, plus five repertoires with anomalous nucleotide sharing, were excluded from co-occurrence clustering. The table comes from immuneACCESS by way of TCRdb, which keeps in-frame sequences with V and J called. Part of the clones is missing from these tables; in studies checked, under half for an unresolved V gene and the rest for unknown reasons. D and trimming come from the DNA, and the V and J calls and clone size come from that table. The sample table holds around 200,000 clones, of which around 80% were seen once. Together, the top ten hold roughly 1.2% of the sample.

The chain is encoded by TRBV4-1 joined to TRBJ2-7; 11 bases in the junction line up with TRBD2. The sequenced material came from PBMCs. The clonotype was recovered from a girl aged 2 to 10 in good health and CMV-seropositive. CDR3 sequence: CASSQPTSGTSYEQYF. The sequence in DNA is TGCGCCAGCAGCCAACCGACTAGCGGGACCTCCTACGAGCAGTACTTC.